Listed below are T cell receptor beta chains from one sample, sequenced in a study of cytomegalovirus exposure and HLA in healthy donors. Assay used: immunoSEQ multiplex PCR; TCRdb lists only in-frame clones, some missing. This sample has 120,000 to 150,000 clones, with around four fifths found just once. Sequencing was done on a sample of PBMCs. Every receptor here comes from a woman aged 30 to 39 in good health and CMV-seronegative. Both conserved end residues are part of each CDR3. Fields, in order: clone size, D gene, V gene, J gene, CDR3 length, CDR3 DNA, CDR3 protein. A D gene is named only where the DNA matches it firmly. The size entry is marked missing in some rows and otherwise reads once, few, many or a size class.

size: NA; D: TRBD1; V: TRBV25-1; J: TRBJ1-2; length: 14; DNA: TGTGCCAGCAAGTCGGACAGGGCGCTCTATGGCTACACCTTC; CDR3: CASKSDRALYGYTF
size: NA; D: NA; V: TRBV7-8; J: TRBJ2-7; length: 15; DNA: TGTGCCAGCAGAATTACGTCCCAGGGCACCTACGAGCAGTACTTC; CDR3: CASRITSQGTYEQYF
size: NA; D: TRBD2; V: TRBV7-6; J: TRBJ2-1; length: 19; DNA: TGTGCCAGCAGCCTATTGGGGACTAGCGGACAAAACTCCTACAATGAGCAGTTCTTC; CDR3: CASSLLGTSGQNSYNEQFF
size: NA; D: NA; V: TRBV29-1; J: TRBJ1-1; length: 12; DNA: TGCAGCGCAACAGGGTTGAACACTGAAGCTTTCTTT; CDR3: CSATGLNTEAFF
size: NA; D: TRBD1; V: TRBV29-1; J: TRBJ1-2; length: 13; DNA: TGCAGCGTTGAAGGGGCAGGGGGGTATGGCTACACCTTC; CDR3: CSVEGAGGYGYTF
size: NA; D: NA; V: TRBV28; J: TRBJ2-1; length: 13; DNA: TGTGCCAGCAGCCCCACGCGAGTCGGGGAGCAGTTCTTC; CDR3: CASSPTRVGEQFF
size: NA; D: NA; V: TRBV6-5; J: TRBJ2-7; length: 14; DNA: TGTGCCAGCACGGGAGCCCCTACAGGCGTCGAGCAGTACTTC; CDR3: CASTGAPTGVEQYF
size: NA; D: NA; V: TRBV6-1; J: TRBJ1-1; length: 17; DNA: TGTGCCAGCAGTGTTTTGAGGAGGTCTGGCGCGAACACTGAAGCTTTCTTT; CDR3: CASSVLRRSGANTEAFF
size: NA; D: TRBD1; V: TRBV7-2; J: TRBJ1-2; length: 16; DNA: TGTGCCAGCAGCTTAGCAAGGACAGGGGCGAACTATGGCTACACCTTC; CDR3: CASSLARTGANYGYTF
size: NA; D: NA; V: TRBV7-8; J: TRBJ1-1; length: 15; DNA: TGTGCCAGCACCATAACCCAGGGTGGGAACACTGAAGCTTTCTTT; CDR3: CASTITQGGNTEAFF
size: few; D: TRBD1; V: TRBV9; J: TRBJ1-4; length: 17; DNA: TGTGCCAGCAGCGACGGGACAGGGGGCGCGGGTAATGAAAAACTGTTTTTT; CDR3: CASSDGTGGAGNEKLFF
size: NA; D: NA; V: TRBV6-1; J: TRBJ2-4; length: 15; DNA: TGTGCCAGCAGGGCAGCGGGGACAGGCCTAAACATTCAGTACTTC; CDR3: CASRAAGTGLNIQYF
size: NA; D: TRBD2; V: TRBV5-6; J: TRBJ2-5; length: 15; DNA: TGTGCCAGCAGCTTCCGACTAGCGGGGGTAGAGACCCAGTACTTC; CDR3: CASSFRLAGVETQYF
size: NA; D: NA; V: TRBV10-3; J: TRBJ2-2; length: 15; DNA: TGTGCCACCGGGAGACAGGGTTCGGCCACCGGGGAGCTGTTTTTT; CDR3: CATGRQGSATGELFF
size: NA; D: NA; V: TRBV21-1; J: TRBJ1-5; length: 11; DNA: TGTGCCAGCCTAGGGGATCAGCCCCAGCATTTT; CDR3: CASLGDQPQHF
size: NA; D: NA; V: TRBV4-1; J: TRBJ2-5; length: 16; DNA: TGCGCCAGCAGCCAGCCCCTAGTGGACACCCGCAGGACCCAGTACTTC; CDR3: CASSQPLVDTRRTQYF
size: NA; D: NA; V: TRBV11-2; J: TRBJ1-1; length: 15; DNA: TGTGCCAGCAAAACAGGGTCTGCTCTGAACACTGAAGCTTTCTTT; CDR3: CASKTGSALNTEAFF
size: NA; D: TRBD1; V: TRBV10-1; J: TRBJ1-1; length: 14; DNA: TGCGCCAGCAGTGAGTCCCCGGACAGGGGGCTTGCTTTCTTT; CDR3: CASSESPDRGLAFF
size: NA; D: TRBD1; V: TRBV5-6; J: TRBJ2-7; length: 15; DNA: TGTGCCAGCAGCTTAACGGGACAGGGCAGGTACGAGCAGTACTTC; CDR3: CASSLTGQGRYEQYF
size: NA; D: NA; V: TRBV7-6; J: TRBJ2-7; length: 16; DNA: TGTGCCAGCAGCTTATTAGGGGCAGGTTTTGCCTACGAGCAGTACTTC; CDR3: CASSLLGAGFAYEQYF
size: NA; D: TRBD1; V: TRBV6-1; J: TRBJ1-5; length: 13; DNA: TGTGCCAGTGGACAGGGCGGGGTTCAGCCCCAGCATTTT; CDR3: CASGQGGVQPQHF
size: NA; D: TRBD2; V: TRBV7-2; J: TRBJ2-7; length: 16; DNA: TGTGCCAGCAGCCGCCGGACTAGCCCGAGCTCCTACGAGCAGTACTTC; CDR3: CASSRRTSPSSYEQYF
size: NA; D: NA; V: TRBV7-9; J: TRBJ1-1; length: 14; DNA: TGTGCCAGCAGCTTTTCTGGCCAGAACACTGAAGCTTTCTTT; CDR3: CASSFSGQNTEAFF
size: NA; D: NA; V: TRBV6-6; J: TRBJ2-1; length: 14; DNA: TGTGCCAGCAGTTATCGCGGGACAGACAATGAGCAGTTCTTC; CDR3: CASSYRGTDNEQFF
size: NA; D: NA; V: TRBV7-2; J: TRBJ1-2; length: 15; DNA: TGTGCCAGCAGCTTAGTAAGGGACTCAAACTATGGCTACACCTTC; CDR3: CASSLVRDSNYGYTF
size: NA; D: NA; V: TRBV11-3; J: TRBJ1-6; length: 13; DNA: TGTGCCAGCAGCCGGGGAGGGGATTCACCCCTCCACTTT; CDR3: CASSRGGDSPLHF
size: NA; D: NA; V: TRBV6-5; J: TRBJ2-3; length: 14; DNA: TGTGCCAGCAGTTACTCCCCCCCCACGGGTACGCAGTATTTT; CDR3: CASSYSPPTGTQYF
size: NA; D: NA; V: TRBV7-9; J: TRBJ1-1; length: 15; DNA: TGTGCCAGCAGCTTTTCGACAAACAAGAACACTGAAGCTTTCTTT; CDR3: CASSFSTNKNTEAFF
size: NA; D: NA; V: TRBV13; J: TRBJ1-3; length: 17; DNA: TGTGCCAGCAGCAAAGCCCCGGGCTCCAGGGCAGGAAACACCATATATTTT; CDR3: CASSKAPGSRAGNTIYF
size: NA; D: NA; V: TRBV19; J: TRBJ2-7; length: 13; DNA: TGTGCCAGTAGGAGCCGGGACTCGGGCGGGCAGTACTTC; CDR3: CASRSRDSGGQYF
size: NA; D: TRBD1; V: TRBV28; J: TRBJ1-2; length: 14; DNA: TGTGCCAGCAGTGGGACAGGGCACAACTATGGCTACACCTTC; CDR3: CASSGTGHNYGYTF
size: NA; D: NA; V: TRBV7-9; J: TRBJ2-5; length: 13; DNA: TGTGCCAGCAGCGAGACAGTTCAAGAGACCCAGTACTTC; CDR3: CASSETVQETQYF
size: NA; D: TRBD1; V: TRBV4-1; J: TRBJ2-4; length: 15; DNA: TGCGCCAGCAGCCAACCCGGACAGGGGAAAAACATTCAGTACTTC; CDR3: CASSQPGQGKNIQYF
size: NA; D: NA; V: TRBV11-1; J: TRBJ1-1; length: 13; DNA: TGTGCCAGCAGCCGCACACTGAACACTGAAGCTTTCTTT; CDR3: CASSRTLNTEAFF
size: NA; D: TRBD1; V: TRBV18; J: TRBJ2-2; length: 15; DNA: TGTGCCAGCTCACCGGGACAGGGGGACACCGGGGAGCTGTTTTTT; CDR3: CASSPGQGDTGELFF
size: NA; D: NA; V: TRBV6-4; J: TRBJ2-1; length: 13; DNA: TGTGCCAGCAGTGACGGTAGCTACAATGAGCAGTTCTTC; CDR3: CASSDGSYNEQFF
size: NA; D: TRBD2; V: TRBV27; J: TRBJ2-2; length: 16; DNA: TGTGCCAGCAGAGAACTAGCGGGGGCGGGGACCGGGGAGCTGTTTTTT; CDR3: CASRELAGAGTGELFF
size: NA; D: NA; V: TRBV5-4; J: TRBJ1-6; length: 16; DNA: TGTGCCAGCAGCTTGGCGGCGGGAAGCTATAATTCACCCCTCCACTTT; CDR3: CASSLAAGSYNSPLHF
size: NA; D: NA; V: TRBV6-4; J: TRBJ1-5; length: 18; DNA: TGTGCCAGCAGTGACTCGAGTGTTAGGTGGGAGAGCAATCAGCCCCAGCATTTT; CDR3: CASSDSSVRWESNQPQHF
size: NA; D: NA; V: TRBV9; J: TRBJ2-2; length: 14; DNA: TGTGCCAGCAGCGTGGACTCGAACACCGGGGAGCTGTTTTTT; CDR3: CASSVDSNTGELFF
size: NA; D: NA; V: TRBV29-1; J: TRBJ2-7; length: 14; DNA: TGCAGCGTTGGGGCACAGGGACCGACGGGGGAGCAGTACTTC; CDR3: CSVGAQGPTGEQYF
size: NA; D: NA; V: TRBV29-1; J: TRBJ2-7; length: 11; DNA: TGCAGCGTTGTGGGGGGATACGAGCAGTACTTC; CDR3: CSVVGGYEQYF
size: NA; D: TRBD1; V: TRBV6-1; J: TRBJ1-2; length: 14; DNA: TGTGCCAGCAGAGGACAGGGGTTGAGCTATGGCTACACCTTC; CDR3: CASRGQGLSYGYTF
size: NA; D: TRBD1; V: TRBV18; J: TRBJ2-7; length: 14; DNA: TGTGCCAGCTCACCCGGACAGGGGGCTTACGAGCAGTACTTC; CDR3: CASSPGQGAYEQYF
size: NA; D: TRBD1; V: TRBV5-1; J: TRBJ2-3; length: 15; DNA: TGCGCCAGCAGACGGACAGGGGGCTTTACAGATACGCAGTATTTT; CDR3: CASRRTGGFTDTQYF
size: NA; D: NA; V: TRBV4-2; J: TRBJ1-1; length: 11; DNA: TGTGCCAGCAGCCAAGGCGCTGAAGCTTTCTTT; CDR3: CASSQGAEAFF